One and the same sample provided the 17 T cell receptor beta chains below, sequenced in a study of OX40 agonist ivuxolimab in advanced cancers. Produced via immunoSEQ multiplex PCR; TCRdb's table is partial and in-frame only. The table shows fewer than 70,000 clones, with around 90% occurring only once. Here the sequenced sample was CD4+ or CD8+ T cells sorted from blood, taken in a trial of the OX40 agonist ivuxolimab. The receptor source for this set is an adult with an advanced solid tumor such as melanoma, head and neck, liver or kidney cancer.

This chain connects TRBV28 to TRBJ1-6; D is unresolved. This CDR3 spans 15 amino acids. Germline CDR1 MDHEN, CDR2 SYDVKM. The germline V and J ends were trimmed by 2 bases and 0 bases, with 5 bases remaining between them. CDR3 region: CASSLRDSYNSPLHF. DNA for the CDR3: TGTGCCAGCAGTTTAAGGGACTCCTATAATTCACCCCTCCACTTT.

The chain uses TRBV19 and TRBJ2-7; 9 bases line up with TRBD2. Trimming cost V 9 bases and J 0 bases; bases outside gene matches: 6. This CDR3 spans 14 amino acids. The germline gives CDR1 LNHDA, CDR2 SQIVND (reference sequence). The CDR3: CARQEREVSYEQYF. DNA of the CDR3: TGTGCCAGGCAAGAGCGGGAGGTCTCCTACGAGCAGTACTTC.

The gene calls are TRBV27 and TRBJ2-7; maybe TRBD1 (6 bases). The ends were cut back, 3 bases at V and 6 bases at J, with 15 bases in the middle. Germline V gene sequence: CDR1 MNHEY, CDR2 SMNVEV (reference sequence). CDR3 length: 14 residues. CDR3 nucleotide sequence: TGTGCCAGCAGTTTCCGGGCAGGGGCGGTCGAGCAGTACTTC. Translating gives CASSFRAGAVEQYF.

J is TRBJ1-1 and V is TRBV27, with 7 bases fitting TRBD1. CDR3 size: 13 residues. V shed 5 bases and J 4 bases; nucleotides not matched to a gene: 4. CDR1 and CDR2 (germline): MNHEY, SMNVEV (reference sequence). The CDR3 sequence: CASSPGGVTEAFF. DNA of the CDR3: TGTGCCAGCAGTCCAGGGGGGGTCACTGAAGCTTTCTTT.

The V and J genes are TRBV6-6 and TRBJ1-5; D possibly corresponds to TRBD1 (6 bases). Germline V gene data show CDR1 as MNHNY and CDR2 as SVGAGI (reference sequence). Between the trimmed V and J ends, which lost 8 bases and 2 bases, there was a span of 10 bases. The CDR3 length is 13 residues. This CDR3 reads CASHPGGNQPQHF. The CDR3 DNA sequence: TGTGCCAGCCACCCAGGGGGCAATCAGCCCCAGCATTTT.

V gene TRBV19 combines with J gene TRBJ1-1, with D unclear. The CDR3 sequence is 12 residues long. Germline lookup yields CDR1 LNHDA and CDR2 SQIVND (reference sequence). V lost 2 bases and J 9 bases, leaving 10 bases between the germline ends. The CDR3 DNA reads as TGTGCCAGTAGTATACCCTCCCAGAAAGCTTTCTTT. It encodes CASSIPSQKAFF.

A remark on this clone: The junction shows a germline mismatch at one end, possibly a read error. This chain's CDR3 is CATGRSEQFF. The CDR3 nucleotides read TGTGCCACCGGCAGGAGTGAGCAGTTCTTC. The rearrangement joins TRBV15 to TRBJ2-1; the D is unclear. CDR1 and CDR2 (germline): LNHNV, YYDKDF (reference sequence). The CDR3 is made up of 10 amino acids.

The chain employs TRBV11-3 and TRBJ2-1; 9 nucleotides match TRBD2. J gave up 4 bases and V 2 bases, and 3 bases lay outside the gene matches. The germline gives CDR1 SGHNT, CDR2 YENEEA. The CDR3 loop spans 15 amino acids. The CDR3 nucleotides are TGTGCCAGCAGCTTACTAGCGGGGCCGTACAATGAGCAGTTCTTC. As protein: CASSLLAGPYNEQFF.

The chain links TRBV5-1 to TRBJ1-4; D gene ambiguous. The CDR3 is 16 amino acids. The V and J ends lost 4 bases and 4 bases respectively, with 17 bases between them. Germline loops: CDR1 SGHRS, CDR2 YFSETQ. Here the CDR3 DNA reads TGCGCCAGCAGCCAAACGGCGGGGAAGATTAATGAAAAACTGTTTTTT. It encodes CASSQTAGKINEKLFF.

This chain joins TRBV6-6 and TRBJ2-4; possibly TRBD2 for D (5 bases). There are 16 residues in the CDR3. Looked up from germline, CDR1 is MNHNY and CDR2 is SVGAGI (reference sequence). Trimming took off 6 bases at V and 3 bases at J, with 18 bases between the two ends. The CDR3 DNA is TGTGCCAGCAGCCAGACGCTTAGGAGCGGCAAAAACATTCAGTACTTC. Translated, it gives CASSQTLRSGKNIQYF.

The chain employs TRBV5-6 and TRBJ2-1, with D tentatively TRBD1 (6 bases). This CDR3 is 15 amino acids long. With 0 bases removed from V and 0 bases from J, the gap between germline ends came to 7 bases. Germline CDR1 SGHDT, CDR2 YYEEEE. The CDR3 is CASSLGGGSYNEQFF. The CDR3 bases are TGTGCCAGCAGCTTGGGAGGGGGCTCCTACAATGAGCAGTTCTTC.

The genes are TRBV7-9 and TRBJ1-1; 7 bases match TRBD1. The V gene's germline CDR1 is SEHNR and CDR2 FQNEAQ (reference sequence). This CDR3 is built from 13 residues. The trim removed 8 bases at V and 4 bases at J, leaving 7 bases unmatched. The CDR3 DNA reads TGTGCCAGCGTAACAGGGGTAGGCACTGAAGCTTTCTTT. Residues: CASVTGVGTEAFF.

J is TRBJ2-3 and V is TRBV6-1; 7 nucleotides agree with TRBD2. The ends lost 3 bases at V and 6 bases at J; junction bases unmatched: 9. Germline loops: CDR1 MNHNS, CDR2 SASEGT. This CDR3 has 15 residues. CDR3 residues: CASSEVGGSSDTQYF. CDR3 coding DNA: TGTGCCAGCAGTGAGGTGGGCGGGAGTAGTGATACGCAGTATTTT.

This sequence joins TRBV4-1 and TRBJ2-3; TRBD2 is a possible D gene (6 bases). CDR3 length: 15 residues. Trimming removed 0 bases from V and 2 bases from J, with 9 bases in between. The germline V gene encodes CDR1 MGHRA and CDR2 YSYEKL. CDR3 in amino acids: CASSQEGRDTDTQYF. CDR3 DNA: TGCGCCAGCAGCCAAGAGGGGCGGGACACAGATACGCAGTATTTT.

The rearrangement joins TRBV6-4 to TRBJ2-1, with D unclear. The CDR3 sequence is 16 residues long. The V end was cut by 2 bases, the J end by 6 bases, with 17 bases between. From germline, CDR1 is MRHNA and CDR2 SNTAGT. This CDR3 reads CASSDIPVLAPNEQFF. CDR3 sequence (DNA): TGTGCCAGCAGTGACATCCCGGTCCTGGCGCCCAATGAGCAGTTCTTC.

The V call is TRBV7-9, the J call TRBJ1-1; weak D call: TRBD1 (5 bases). CDR1 and CDR2 (germline): SEHNR, FQNEAQ (reference sequence). This CDR3 has 17 amino acids. The V end lost 8 bases, the J end lost 4 bases, and 26 bases lay between the germline ends. This chain's CDR3 is CASSSIGGSYSGTEAFF. The CDR3 nucleotides read TGTGCCAGCTCGTCTATCGGGGGTTCGTATTCGGGCACTGAAGCTTTCTTT. The whole variable domain, filled in from reference TRBV7-9 and TRBJ1-1, reads DTGVSQNPRHKITKRGQNVTFRCDPISEHNRLYWYRQTLGQGPEFLTYFQNEAQLEKSRLLSDRFSAERPKGSFSTLEIQRTEQGDSAMYLCASSSIGGSYSGTEAFFGQGTRLTVV.

The CDR3 nucleotides are TGCGCCAGCAGACCATTCGAACTAGCGGGAGCAGATACGCAGTATTTT. As protein: CASRPFELAGADTQYF. The chain uses TRBV5-1 and TRBJ2-3, with TRBD2 identical over 11 bases. With 5 bases clipped from V and 4 bases from J, the junction kept 9 bases outside the gene matches. The CDR3 is made up of 16 amino acids. CDR1 is SGHRS and CDR2 is YFSETQ in the germline V gene.